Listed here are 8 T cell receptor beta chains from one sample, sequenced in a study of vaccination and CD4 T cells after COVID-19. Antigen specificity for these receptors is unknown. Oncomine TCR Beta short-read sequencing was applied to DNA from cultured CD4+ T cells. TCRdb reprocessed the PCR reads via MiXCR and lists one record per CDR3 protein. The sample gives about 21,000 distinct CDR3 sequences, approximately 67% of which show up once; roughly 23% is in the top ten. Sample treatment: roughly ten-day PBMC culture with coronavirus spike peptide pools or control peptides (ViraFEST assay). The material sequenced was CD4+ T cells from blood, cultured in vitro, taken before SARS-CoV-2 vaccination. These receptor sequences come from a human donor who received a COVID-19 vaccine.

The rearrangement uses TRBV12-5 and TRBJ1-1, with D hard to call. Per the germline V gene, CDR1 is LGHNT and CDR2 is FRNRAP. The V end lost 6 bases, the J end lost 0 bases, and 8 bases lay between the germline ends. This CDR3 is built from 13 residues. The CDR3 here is CASGRALNTEAFF. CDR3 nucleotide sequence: TGTGCTAGTGGACGGGCGTTGAACACTGAAGCTTTCTTT.

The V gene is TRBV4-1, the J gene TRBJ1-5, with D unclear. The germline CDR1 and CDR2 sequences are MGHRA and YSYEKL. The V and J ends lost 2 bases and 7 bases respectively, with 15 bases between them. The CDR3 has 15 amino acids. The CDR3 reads CASSQSEGVGQPQHF. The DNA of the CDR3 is TGCGCCAGCAGCCAAAGTGAGGGAGTTGGACAGCCCCAGCATTTT.

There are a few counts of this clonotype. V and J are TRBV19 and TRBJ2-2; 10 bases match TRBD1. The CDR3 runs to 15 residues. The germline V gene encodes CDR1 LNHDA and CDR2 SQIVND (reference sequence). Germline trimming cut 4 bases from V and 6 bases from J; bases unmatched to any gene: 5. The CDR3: CASSTRTGGAGELFF. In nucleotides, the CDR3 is TGTGCCAGTAGTACCCGGACAGGGGGGGCCGGGGAGCTGTTTTTT.

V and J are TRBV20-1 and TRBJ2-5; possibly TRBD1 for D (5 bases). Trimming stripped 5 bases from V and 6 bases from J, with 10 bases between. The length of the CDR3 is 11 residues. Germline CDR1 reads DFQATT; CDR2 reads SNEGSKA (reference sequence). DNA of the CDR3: TGCAGTGCTCAGGGTAGAAAGACCCAGTACTTC. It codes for CSAQGRKTQYF.

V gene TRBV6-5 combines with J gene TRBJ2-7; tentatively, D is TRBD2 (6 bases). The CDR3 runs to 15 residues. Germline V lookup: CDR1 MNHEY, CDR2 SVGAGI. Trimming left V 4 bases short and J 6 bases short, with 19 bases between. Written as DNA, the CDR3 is TGTGCCAGCAGTTCACCCCGACGGGGGTTCCTCGAGCAGTACTTC. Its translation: CASSSPRRGFLEQYF.

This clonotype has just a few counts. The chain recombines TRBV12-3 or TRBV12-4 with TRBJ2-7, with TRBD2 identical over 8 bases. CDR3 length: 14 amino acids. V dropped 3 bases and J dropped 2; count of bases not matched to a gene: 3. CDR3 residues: CASSFDSGAYEQYF. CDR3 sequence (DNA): TGTGCCAGCAGTTTTGATAGCGGGGCCTACGAGCAGTACTTC.

The CDR3 loop reads CASSLSPGSSGEQYF. The CDR3, as DNA: TGCGCCAGCAGCCTGAGTCCAGGGTCCAGTGGCGAGCAGTACTTC. The chain links TRBV5-1 to TRBJ2-7, with TRBD1 as a possible D gene (5 bases). V was shortened by 4 bases and J by 6 bases, with 20 bases between the two germline ends. CDR3 length equals 15 residues. From germline, CDR1 is SGHRS and CDR2 YFSETQ.

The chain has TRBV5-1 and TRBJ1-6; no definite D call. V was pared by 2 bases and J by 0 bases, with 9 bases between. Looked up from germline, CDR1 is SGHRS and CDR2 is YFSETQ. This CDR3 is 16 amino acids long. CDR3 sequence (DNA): TGCGCCAGCAGCTTTCGCCTTAGCTCCTATAATTCACCCCTCCACTTT. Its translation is CASSFRLSSYNSPLHF.